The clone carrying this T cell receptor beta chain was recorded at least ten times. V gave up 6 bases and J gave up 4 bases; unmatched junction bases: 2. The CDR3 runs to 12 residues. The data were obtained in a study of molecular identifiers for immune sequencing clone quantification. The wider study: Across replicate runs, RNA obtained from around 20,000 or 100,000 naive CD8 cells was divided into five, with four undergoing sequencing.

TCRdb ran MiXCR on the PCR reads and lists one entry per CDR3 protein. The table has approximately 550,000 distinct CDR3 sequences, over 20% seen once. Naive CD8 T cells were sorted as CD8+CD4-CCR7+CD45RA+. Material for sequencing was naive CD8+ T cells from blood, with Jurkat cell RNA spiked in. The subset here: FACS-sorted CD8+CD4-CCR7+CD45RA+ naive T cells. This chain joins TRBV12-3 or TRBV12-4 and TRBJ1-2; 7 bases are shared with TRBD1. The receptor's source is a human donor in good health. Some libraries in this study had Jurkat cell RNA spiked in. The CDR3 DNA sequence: TGTGCCAGCAGCGGGACAGCCTATGGCTACACCTTC. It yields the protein CASSGTAYGYTF.